The 9 T cell receptor beta chains below come from one sample, sequenced in a study of blood T cell repertoires in COVID-19. Repertoires were generated with immunoSEQ multiplex PCR, while TCRdb's copy carries only in-frame clones and drops some. This sample has a few hundred thousand clones, with 80% to 90% found just once. Sequencing was done on a sample of PBMCs or T cells enriched from blood (not recorded which). The receptors here all came from a woman in her fifties or sixties who had been exposed to COVID-19.

This sequence joins TRBV11-2 and TRBJ1-6, with D hard to call. CDR1 is SGHAT, CDR2 FQNNGV, per germline. The V end lost 5 bases, the J end lost 0 bases, and 11 bases lay between the germline ends. This CDR3 has 16 amino acids. CDR3 in DNA: TGTGCCAGCAGCGCCACCCGGGGCTCCTATAATTCACCCCTCCACTTT. Translated, it gives CASSATRGSYNSPLHF. Together with reference TRBV11-2 and TRBJ1-6, the CDR3 gives the full variable domain: EAGVAQSPRYKIIEKRQSVAFWCNPISGHATLYWYQQILGQGPKLLIQFQNNGVVDDSQLPKDRFSAERLKGVDSTLKIQPAKLEDSAVYLCASSATRGSYNSPLHFGNGTRLTVT.

The chain is built from TRBV5-5 and TRBJ2-7; possible D gene TRBD1, 6 bases. This CDR3 comprises 15 residues. Germline-derived CDR1 and CDR2 are SGHKS and YYEKEE (reference sequence). With 3 bases removed from V and 6 bases from J, the gap between germline ends came to 19 bases. CDR3 in DNA: TGTGCCAGCAGCTCGACGACAACAGGGATGGCCGAGCAGTACTTC. As protein: CASSSTTTGMAEQYF.

Only one count was recorded for this clone. This rearrangement joins TRBV5-1 to TRBJ2-1, with D maybe TRBD2 (5 bases). Germline V lookup: CDR1 SGHRS, CDR2 YFSETQ. The V and J ends lost 4 bases and 0 bases respectively, with 14 bases between them. The CDR3 has 16 residues. The CDR3 protein is CASSPGLPSSYNEQFF. The CDR3 bases are TGCGCCAGCAGCCCCGGACTTCCGAGCTCCTACAATGAGCAGTTCTTC.

This chain links TRBV10-2 with TRBJ2-7; D is possibly TRBD1 (5 bases). Trimming pared 6 bases from V and 3 bases from J, leaving 12 bases between. The CDR3 extends over 13 amino acids. CDR1 WSHSY and CDR2 SAAADI come from the germline V gene. CDR3: CASRGAGNYEQYF. The CDR3 nucleotides are TGCGCCAGCAGGGGTGCAGGGAACTACGAGCAGTACTTC.

This chain connects TRBV28 to TRBJ2-2; the D gene is possibly TRBD1 (6 bases). This CDR3 comprises 14 residues. CDR1 is MDHEN, CDR2 SYDVKM, per germline. V was shortened by 7 bases and J by 0 bases, with 9 bases between the two germline ends. The CDR3 coding sequence is TGTGCCAGCAAGGGACAATCGAACACCGGGGAGCTGTTTTTT. The encoded protein is CASKGQSNTGELFF. Full variable domain (rest looked up from reference TRBV28 and TRBJ2-2): DVKVTQSSRYLVKRTGEKVFLECVQDMDHENMFWYRQDPGLGLRLIYFSYDVKMKEKGDIPEGYSVSREKKERFSLILESASTNQTSMYLCASKGQSNTGELFFGEGSRLTVL.

This clone occurred once. The chain employs TRBV4-3 and TRBJ2-1, with 7 bases that match TRBD2. CDR3 size: 12 residues. The ends lost 1 base at V and 15 bases at J; junction bases unmatched: 6. Germline CDR1 is LGHNA and CDR2 is YSLEER. The CDR3 DNA follows: TGCGCCAGCAGCCAAGGGGGGGGTCTACTGTTCTTC. Its protein product is CASSQGGGLLFF.

The chain carries TRBV28 and TRBJ1-1, with 7 bases matching TRBD1. Germline V lookup: CDR1 MDHEN, CDR2 SYDVKM. The CDR3 totals 13 residues. The junction had 5 bases not matched to a gene; V was cut back by 6 bases and J by 4 bases. The CDR3 here is CASRGGGSTEAFF. DNA for the CDR3: TGTGCCAGCAGAGGAGGGGGCAGCACTGAAGCTTTCTTT.

This clone was recorded a few times. The chain recombines TRBV3-1 (or the pseudogene TRBV3-2) with TRBJ1-6; 8 bases match TRBD1. CDR1 and CDR2 (germline): LGHDT, YNNKEL (reference sequence). The CDR3 covers 14 residues. The J segment lost 10 bases and the V segment lost 6 bases, leaving 8 bases of the junction unmatched. The CDR3 DNA sequence: TGTGCCAGCAGTCATAGACAGGGGCCGTCACCCCTCCACTTT. Encoded protein: CASSHRQGPSPLHF.

This clone was seen repeatedly, ten times or more. The chain recombines TRBV6-2 or TRBV6-3 with TRBJ1-5; perhaps TRBD1 as D (6 bases). V lost 6 bases and J 4 bases, leaving 19 bases between the germline ends. CDR1 and CDR2 (germline): MNHEY, SVGEGT. This CDR3 has 16 residues. The CDR3 is CASSSRTVPTNQPQHF. CDR3 in DNA: TGTGCCAGCAGCTCTCGGACAGTTCCAACAAATCAGCCCCAGCATTTT.